The entry below describes one TCR beta chain. The antigen remains undetermined. The sample is drawn from a study of cytomegalovirus exposure and HLA in healthy donors. Points from the study as a whole: According to the study, 160 or so TCR beta chains were cytomegalovirus-associated. It has been reported that TCR beta sequences accurately predicted the HLA-A and HLA-B alleles of most subjects. Immune exposure data for these donors was limited to CMV serostatus.

With 60 Vbeta and 13 Jbeta primers, the PCR was carried out. The data were produced by immunoSEQ multiplex PCR, yet TCRdb's version contains in-frame clones alone and is incomplete. The sample holds 200,000 to 250,000 clones, roughly 82% seen once. The sequencing sample was made of PBMCs. This receptor was obtained from a woman aged 40 to 50 in good health and CMV-seropositive.

In nucleotides, the CDR3 is TGTGCCAGCAGTGAAGTTGAGGGGGAACATGAAGCTTTCTTT. This codes for CASSEVEGEHEAFF. The V call is TRBV2, the J call TRBJ1-1; D perhaps matches TRBD1 (6 bases). The CDR3 loop spans 14 amino acids. CDR1 is SNHLY, CDR2 FYNNEI, per germline. Trimming stripped 1 base from V and 7 bases from J, with 13 bases between.